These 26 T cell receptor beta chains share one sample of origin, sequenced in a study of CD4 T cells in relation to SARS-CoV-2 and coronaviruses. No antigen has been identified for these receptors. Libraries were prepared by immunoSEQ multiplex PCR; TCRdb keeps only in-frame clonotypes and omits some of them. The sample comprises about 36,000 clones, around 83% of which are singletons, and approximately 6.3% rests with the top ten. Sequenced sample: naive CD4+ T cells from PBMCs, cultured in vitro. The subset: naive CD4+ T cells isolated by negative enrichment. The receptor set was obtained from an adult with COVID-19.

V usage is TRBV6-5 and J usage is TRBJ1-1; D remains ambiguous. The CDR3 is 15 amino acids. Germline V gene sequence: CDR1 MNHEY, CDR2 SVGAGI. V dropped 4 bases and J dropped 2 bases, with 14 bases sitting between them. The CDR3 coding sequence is TGTGCCAGCAGTTTAAATAGGGCAGTAAACACTGAAGCTTTCTTT. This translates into CASSLNRAVNTEAFF.

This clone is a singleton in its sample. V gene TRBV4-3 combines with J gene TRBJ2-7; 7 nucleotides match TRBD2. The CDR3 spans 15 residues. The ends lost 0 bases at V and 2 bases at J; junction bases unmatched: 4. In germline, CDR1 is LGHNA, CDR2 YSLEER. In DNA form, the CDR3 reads TGCGCCAGCAGCCAAGATTGGGCGGGAGCCTACGAGCAGTACTTC. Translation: CASSQDWAGAYEQYF.

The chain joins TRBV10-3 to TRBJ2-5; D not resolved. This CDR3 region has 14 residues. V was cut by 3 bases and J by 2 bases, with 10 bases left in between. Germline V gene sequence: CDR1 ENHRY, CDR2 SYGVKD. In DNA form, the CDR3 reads TGTGCCATCAGTGAATTTGGCCAACAAGAGACCCAGTACTTC. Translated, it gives CAISEFGQQETQYF.

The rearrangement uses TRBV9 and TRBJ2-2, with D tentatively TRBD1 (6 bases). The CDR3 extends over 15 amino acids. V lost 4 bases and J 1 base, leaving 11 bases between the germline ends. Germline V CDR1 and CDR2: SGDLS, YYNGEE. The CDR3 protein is CASSPTTGNTGELFF. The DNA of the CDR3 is TGTGCCAGCAGCCCAACGACAGGGAACACCGGGGAGCTGTTTTTT.

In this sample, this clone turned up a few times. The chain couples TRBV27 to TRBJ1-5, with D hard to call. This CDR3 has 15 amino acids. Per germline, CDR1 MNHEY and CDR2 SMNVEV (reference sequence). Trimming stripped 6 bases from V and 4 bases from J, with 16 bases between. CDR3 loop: CASRVIGGLNQPQHF. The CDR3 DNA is TGTGCCAGCAGGGTAATCGGAGGGCTAAATCAGCCCCAGCATTTT.

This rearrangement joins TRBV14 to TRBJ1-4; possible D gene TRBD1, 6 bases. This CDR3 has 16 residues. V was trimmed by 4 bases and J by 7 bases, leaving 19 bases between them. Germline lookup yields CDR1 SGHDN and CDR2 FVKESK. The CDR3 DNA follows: TGTGCCAGCAGCCTAGCCCCGGACAGTCGGGCTGAAAAACTGTTTTTT. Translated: CASSLAPDSRAEKLFF.

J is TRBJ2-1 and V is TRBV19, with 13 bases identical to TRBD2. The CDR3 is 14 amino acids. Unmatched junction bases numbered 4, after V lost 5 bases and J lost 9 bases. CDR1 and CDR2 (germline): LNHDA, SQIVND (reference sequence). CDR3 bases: TGTGCCAGTAGTGCGGGACTAGCGGGACCTGAGCAGTTCTTC. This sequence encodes CASSAGLAGPEQFF.

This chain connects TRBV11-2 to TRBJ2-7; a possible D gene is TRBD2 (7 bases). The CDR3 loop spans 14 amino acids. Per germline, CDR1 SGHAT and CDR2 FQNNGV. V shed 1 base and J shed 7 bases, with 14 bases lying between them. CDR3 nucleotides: TGTGCCAGCAGCTTAGTTAGGGGGGGGCAAGAGCAGTACTTC. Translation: CASSLVRGGQEQYF.

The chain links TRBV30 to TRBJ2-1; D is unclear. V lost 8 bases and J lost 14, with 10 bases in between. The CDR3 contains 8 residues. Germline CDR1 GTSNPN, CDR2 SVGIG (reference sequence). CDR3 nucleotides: TGTGCCGCCCAGAGGAAGTTCTTC. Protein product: CAAQRKFF.

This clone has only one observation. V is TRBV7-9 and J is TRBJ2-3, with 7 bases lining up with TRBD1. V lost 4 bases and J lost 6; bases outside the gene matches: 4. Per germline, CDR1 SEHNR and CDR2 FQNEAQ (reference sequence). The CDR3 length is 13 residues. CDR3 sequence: CASSSQGTDTQYF. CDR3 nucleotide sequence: TGTGCCAGCAGCTCACAGGGGACGGATACGCAGTATTTT.

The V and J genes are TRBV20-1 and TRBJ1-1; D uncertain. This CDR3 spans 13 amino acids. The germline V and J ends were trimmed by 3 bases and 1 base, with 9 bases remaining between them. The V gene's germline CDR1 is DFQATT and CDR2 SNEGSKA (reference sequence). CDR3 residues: CSASEQQNTEAFF. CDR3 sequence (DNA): TGCAGTGCTAGTGAACAGCAGAACACTGAAGCTTTCTTT.

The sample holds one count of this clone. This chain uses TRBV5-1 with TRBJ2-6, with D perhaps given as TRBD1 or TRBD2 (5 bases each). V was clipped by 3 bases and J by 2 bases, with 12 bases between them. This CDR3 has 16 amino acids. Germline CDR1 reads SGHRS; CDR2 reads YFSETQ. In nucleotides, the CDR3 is TGCGCCAGCAGCTCGGGACGGACGACTGGGGCCAACGTCCTGACTTTC. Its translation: CASSSGRTTGANVLTF.

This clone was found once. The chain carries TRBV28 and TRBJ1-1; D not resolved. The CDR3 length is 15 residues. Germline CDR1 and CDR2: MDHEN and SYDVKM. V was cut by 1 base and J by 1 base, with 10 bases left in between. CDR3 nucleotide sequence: TGTGCCAGCAGTTTATTCCTCGGGAAGAACACTGAAGCTTTCTTT. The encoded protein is CASSLFLGKNTEAFF.

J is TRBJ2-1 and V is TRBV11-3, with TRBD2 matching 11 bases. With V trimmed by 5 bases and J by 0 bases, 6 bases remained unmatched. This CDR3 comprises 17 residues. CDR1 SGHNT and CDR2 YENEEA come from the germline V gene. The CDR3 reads CASSPGLAVNSYNEQFF. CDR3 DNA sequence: TGTGCCAGCAGCCCGGGACTAGCGGTAAACTCCTACAATGAGCAGTTCTTC.

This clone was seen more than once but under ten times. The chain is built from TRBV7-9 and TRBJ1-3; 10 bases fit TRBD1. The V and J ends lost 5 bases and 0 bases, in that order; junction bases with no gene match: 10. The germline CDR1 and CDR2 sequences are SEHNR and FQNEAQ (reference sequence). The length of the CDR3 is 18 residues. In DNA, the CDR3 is TGTGCCAGCAGCCCCAGGGGACAGGGGATACTCTCTGGAAACACCATATATTTT. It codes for CASSPRGQGILSGNTIYF.

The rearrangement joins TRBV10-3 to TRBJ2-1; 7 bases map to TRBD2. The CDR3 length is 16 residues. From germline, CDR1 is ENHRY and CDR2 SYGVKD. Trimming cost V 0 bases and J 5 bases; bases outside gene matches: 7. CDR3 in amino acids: CAISESGPGGHNEQFF. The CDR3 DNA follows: TGTGCCATCAGTGAGTCGGGTCCGGGAGGTCACAATGAGCAGTTCTTC.

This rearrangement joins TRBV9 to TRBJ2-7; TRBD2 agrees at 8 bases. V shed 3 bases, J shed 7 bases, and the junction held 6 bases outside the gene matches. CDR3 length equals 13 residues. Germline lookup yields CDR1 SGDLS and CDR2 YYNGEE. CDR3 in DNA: TGTGCCAGCAGCGGGACTAGCCCGGTAGAGCAGTACTTC. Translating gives CASSGTSPVEQYF.

CDR3 sequence: CASSVSPENRYNEQFF. The CDR3 region has the DNA TGCGCCAGCAGTGTGTCGCCCGAAAACAGGTACAATGAGCAGTTCTTC. The chain joins TRBV10-1 to TRBJ2-1; tentative D call: TRBD1 (5 bases). Germline V CDR1 and CDR2: WNHNN, SYGVQD (reference sequence). With 4 bases removed from V and 4 bases from J, the gap between germline ends came to 17 bases. The CDR3 has 16 amino acids.

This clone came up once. CDR3 sequence (DNA): TGTGCCAGCAGCTTAACGTCAGCGGTAGCGGGAGGACAAGAGACCCAGTACTTC. It encodes CASSLTSAVAGGQETQYF. The gene calls are TRBV7-3 and TRBJ2-5; TRBD2 matches 10 bases. The V and J ends lost 0 bases and 2 bases, in that order; junction bases with no gene match: 9. The CDR3 is 18 residues long. The germline CDR1 and CDR2 sequences are SGHTA and FQGTGA. Full variable domain (missing parts from reference TRBV7-3 and TRBJ2-5): GAGVSQTPSNKVTEKGKYVELRCDPISGHTALYWYRQSLGQGPEFLIYFQGTGAADDSGLPNDRFFAVRPEGSVSTLKIQRTERGDSAVYLCASSLTSAVAGGQETQYFGPGTRLLVL.

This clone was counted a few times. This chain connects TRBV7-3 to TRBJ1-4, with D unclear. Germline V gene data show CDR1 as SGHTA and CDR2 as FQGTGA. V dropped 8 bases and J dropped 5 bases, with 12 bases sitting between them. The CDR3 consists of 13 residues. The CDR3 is CASGKSENEKLFF. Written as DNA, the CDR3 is TGTGCCAGCGGTAAATCCGAAAATGAAAAACTGTTTTTT.

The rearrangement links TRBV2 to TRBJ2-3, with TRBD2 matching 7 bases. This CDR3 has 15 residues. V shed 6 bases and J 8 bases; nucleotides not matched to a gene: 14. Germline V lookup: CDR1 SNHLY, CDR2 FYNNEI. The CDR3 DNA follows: TGTGCCAGCAGAGACGACGCTAGCGGCGCAGGTACGCAGTATTTT. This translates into CASRDDASGAGTQYF.

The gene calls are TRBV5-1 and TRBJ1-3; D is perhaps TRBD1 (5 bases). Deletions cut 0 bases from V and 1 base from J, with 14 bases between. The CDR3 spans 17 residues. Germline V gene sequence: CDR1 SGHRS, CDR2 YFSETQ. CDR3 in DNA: TGCGCCAGCAGCTTGGCCGTCGGGGCCGGTTCTGGAAACACCATATATTTT. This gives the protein CASSLAVGAGSGNTIYF.

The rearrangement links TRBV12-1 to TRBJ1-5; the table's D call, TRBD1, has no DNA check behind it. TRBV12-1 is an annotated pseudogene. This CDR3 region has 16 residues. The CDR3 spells CASSQSPGQAPQPQHF. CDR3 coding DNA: TGTGCCAGCAGCCAATCACCGGGACAGGCCCCTCAGCCCCAGCATTTT.

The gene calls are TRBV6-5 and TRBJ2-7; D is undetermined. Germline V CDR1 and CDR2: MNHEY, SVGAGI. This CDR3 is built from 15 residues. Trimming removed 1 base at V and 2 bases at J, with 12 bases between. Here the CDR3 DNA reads TGTGCCAGCAGTTACTTGTCGGAAGGTACCTACGAGCAGTACTTC. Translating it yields CASSYLSEGTYEQYF.

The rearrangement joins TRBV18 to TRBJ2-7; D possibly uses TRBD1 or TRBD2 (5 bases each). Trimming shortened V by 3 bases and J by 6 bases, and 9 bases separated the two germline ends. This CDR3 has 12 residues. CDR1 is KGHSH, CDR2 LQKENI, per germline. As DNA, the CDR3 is TGTGCCAGCTCACCCGTGAGGGGCGAGCAGTACTTC. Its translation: CASSPVRGEQYF.

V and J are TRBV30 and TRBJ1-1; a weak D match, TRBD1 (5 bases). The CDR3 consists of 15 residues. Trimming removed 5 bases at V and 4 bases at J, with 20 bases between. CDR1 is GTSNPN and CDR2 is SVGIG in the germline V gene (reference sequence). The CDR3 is CAWSERGAWGTEAFF. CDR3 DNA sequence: TGTGCCTGGTCCGAGCGGGGCGCGTGGGGCACTGAAGCTTTCTTT.